The rows below give T cell receptor beta chains drawn from one sample of a study of lymphopenia after photon versus proton radiotherapy. Produced via immunoSEQ multiplex PCR; TCRdb's table is partial and in-frame only. The top ten hold 2% to 2.5% of the sample, which has under 70,000 clones, just under 95% seen once. This material consisted of peripheral blood, taken from a patient treated with photon-based radiotherapy. These receptors came from a woman aged 40 to 50 with cholangiocarcinoma. Each CDR3 is given without its conserved first and last residue. Each record gives: J gene, V gene, CDR3 protein.

j_call: TRBJ1-5; v_call: TRBV19; cdr3_aa: ASIEGDDQPQH
j_call: TRBJ1-1; v_call: TRBV10-1; cdr3_aa: ASSITGSTEAF
j_call: TRBJ1-1; v_call: TRBV4-2; cdr3_aa: ASSQVALGTEAF
j_call: TRBJ1-3; v_call: TRBV5-4; cdr3_aa: ASSSSTSASSGNTIY
j_call: TRBJ1-4; v_call: TRBV30; cdr3_aa: AWSGSGALEKLF
j_call: TRBJ1-1; v_call: TRBV11-1; cdr3_aa: ASSFDRSTEAF
j_call: TRBJ2-1; v_call: TRBV7-6; cdr3_aa: ASSLAEVAGDNEQF
j_call: TRBJ2-1; v_call: TRBV11-2; cdr3_aa: ASSSDRGLEEQF
j_call: TRBJ2-3; v_call: TRBV5-1; cdr3_aa: ASSPETRGTDTQY
j_call: TRBJ1-4; v_call: TRBV28; cdr3_aa: ASGGFEKLF
j_call: TRBJ1-2; v_call: TRBV6-5; cdr3_aa: ASSYRGGLLYGYT
j_call: TRBJ2-7; v_call: TRBV19; cdr3_aa: ASSMVTGEEHEQY
j_call: TRBJ2-3; v_call: TRBV9; cdr3_aa: ASSVALARGDTQY
j_call: TRBJ1-4; v_call: TRBV2; cdr3_aa: ASSPTETVLF
j_call: TRBJ1-5; v_call: TRBV6-1; cdr3_aa: ASSEVSGENQPQH
j_call: TRBJ2-7; v_call: TRBV28; cdr3_aa: ASRGLAGGDGYEQY
j_call: TRBJ1-1; v_call: TRBV29-1; cdr3_aa: SVHRELGNTEAF
j_call: TRBJ1-2; v_call: TRBV9; cdr3_aa: ASSVAPRGSSYGYT